Listed below are T cell receptor beta chains from one sample, sequenced in a study of T cells in Graves' hyperthyroidism and ophthalmopathy. Each CDR3 protein gets one entry after TCRdb re-called the multiplex PCR reads with MiXCR. The data hold fewer than 900,000 distinct CDR3 sequences, with around 15% observed a single time. The specimen was blood. Receptor source: a man aged 18 to 30 with Graves' hyperthyroidism. Each CDR3 is given with its conserved first and last residue.

V gene	J gene	CDR3 protein
TRBV5-1	TRBJ2-7	CASTQTGASIEQYF
TRBV6-2/TRBV6-3	TRBJ1-1	CASSYSYGQGLTEAFF
TRBV7-8	TRBJ1-6	CASRPPGAAYNSPLHF
TRBV12-3/TRBV12-4	TRBJ1-2	CASSHGARIYGYTF
TRBV4-1	TRBJ2-2	CASSPLAEADTGELFF
TRBV20-1	TRBJ2-5	CSARKVRGGRTQYF
TRBV7-9	TRBJ2-1	CATRQGGPHEQFF
TRBV28	TRBJ2-3	CASSLPTGTDTQYF
TRBV15	TRBJ2-5	CATSRALAGAMETQYF
TRBV3-1	TRBJ1-3	CASSRLGQGGNTIYF
TRBV28	TRBJ2-3	CASSLKGGKTSTDTQYF
TRBV2	TRBJ2-7	CASRGQPNSYEQYF
TRBV5-1	TRBJ2-5	CASSFLVSETQYF
TRBV28	TRBJ2-7	CASRPGQGFNEQYF
TRBV24-1	TRBJ1-6	CATSVRRRPVGDSPLHF
TRBV27	TRBJ1-1	CASYRQGWTTEAFF
TRBV28	TRBJ1-1	CASGLTGASTEAFF
TRBV20-1	TRBJ2-2	CSARVPNTGELFF
TRBV28	TRBJ1-2	CASNAVPSGYTF
TRBV6-2/TRBV6-3	TRBJ2-5	CASIPRGRETQYF
TRBV6-2/TRBV6-3	TRBJ2-5	CASSYPKYATVLVATQYF
TRBV28	TRBJ2-3	CASSFLSGRGTDTQYF
TRBV27	TRBJ2-2	CASSGIGQINTGELFF
TRBV28	TRBJ2-7	CASSLEEYYEQYF
TRBV4-1	TRBJ1-6	CASSQDDRLNSPLHF
TRBV7-9	TRBJ2-5	CASSLLGANQETQYF
TRBV27	TRBJ1-1	CASRLGQGNTEAFF
TRBV6-2/TRBV6-3	TRBJ2-1	CASSYLLPAGGWDEQFF
TRBV20-1	TRBJ2-7	CSAPPTPDRGMPYEQYF
TRBV20-1	TRBJ1-1	CSARTGSVTEAFF
TRBV28	TRBJ2-7	CASSLLALSYEQYF
TRBV7-9	TRBJ2-3	CASSPREDTQYF
TRBV2	TRBJ1-5	CASTGQEDQPQHF
TRBV20-1	TRBJ2-1	CSARNRLADYNEQFF
TRBV4-1	TRBJ2-2	CASSQDRGTNTGELFF
TRBV27	TRBJ1-1	CASSLSPGGGTEAFF
TRBV27	TRBJ2-2	CASSLSPITGELFF
TRBV30	TRBJ1-6	CAWMRGNSPLHF
TRBV29-1	TRBJ1-2	CSVKLTYPNYGYTF
TRBV12-3/TRBV12-4	TRBJ2-7	CASSDRIYEQYF
TRBV29-1	TRBJ2-1	CSVRRAEQFF
TRBV24-1	TRBJ2-1	CATSDLNGPPYNEQFF
TRBV4-1	TRBJ2-2	CASSQRNTRRTGELFF
TRBV6-2/TRBV6-3	TRBJ2-5	CASSPRTSGYQETQYF
TRBV6-1	TRBJ1-4	CASSDPQGDEKLFF
TRBV20-1	TRBJ2-4	CSARDRVRDIQYF
TRBV9	TRBJ2-1	CASSVGHNSYNEQFF
TRBV11-3	TRBJ2-7	CASSSTRQTEQYF